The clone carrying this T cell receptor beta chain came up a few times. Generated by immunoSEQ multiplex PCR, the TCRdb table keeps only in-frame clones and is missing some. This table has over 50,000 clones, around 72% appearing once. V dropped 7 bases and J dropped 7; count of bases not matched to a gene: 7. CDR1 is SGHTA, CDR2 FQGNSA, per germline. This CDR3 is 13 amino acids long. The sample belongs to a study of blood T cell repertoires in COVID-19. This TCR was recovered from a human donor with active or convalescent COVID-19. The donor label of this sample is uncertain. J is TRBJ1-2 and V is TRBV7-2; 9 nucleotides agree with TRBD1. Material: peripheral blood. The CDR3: CASMQGTGFGYTF. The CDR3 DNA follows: TGTGCCAGCATGCAAGGGACAGGGTTTGGCTACACCTTC.